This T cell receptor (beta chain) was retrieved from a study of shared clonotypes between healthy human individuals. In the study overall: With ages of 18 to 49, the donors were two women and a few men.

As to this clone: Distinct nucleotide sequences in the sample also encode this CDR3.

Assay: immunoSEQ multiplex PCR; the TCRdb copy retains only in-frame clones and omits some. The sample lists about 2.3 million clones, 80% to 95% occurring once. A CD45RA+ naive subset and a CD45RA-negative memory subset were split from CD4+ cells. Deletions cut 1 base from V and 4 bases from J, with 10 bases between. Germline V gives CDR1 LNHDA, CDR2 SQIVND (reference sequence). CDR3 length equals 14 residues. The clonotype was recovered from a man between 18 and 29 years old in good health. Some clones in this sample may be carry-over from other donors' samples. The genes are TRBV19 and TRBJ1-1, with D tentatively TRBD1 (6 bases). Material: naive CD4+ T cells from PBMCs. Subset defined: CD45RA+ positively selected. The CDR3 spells CASSIGGGPTEAFF. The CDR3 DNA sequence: TGTGCCAGTAGTATAGGCGGGGGCCCCACTGAAGCTTTCTTT.